These 18 T cell receptor beta chains share one sample of origin, sequenced in a study of neurological immune-mediated disorders. TCRdb called the 5' RACE reads again in MiXCR, with one record for every CDR3 protein. Of about 74,000 distinct CDR3 sequences detected, 5.2% appear once; the ten largest clones hold less than 8%. The sample taken for sequencing was PBMCs. Receptors were obtained from a man aged 18 to 35 with multiple sclerosis.

This clonotype showed up many times. This chain links TRBV29-1 with TRBJ2-1; 8 nucleotides agree with TRBD1. Germline CDR1 and CDR2: SQVTM and ANQGSEA. There are 14 residues in the CDR3. Trimming removed 6 bases from V and 3 bases from J; junction bases left unmatched: 7. CDR3 residues: CSVRTGKGYNEQFF. In DNA, the CDR3 is TGCAGCGTGCGGACAGGGAAAGGCTACAATGAGCAGTTCTTC.

This clonotype was counted many times. V gene TRBV3-1 combines with J gene TRBJ2-3, with 9 bases lining up with TRBD1. V shed 4 bases, J shed 7 bases, and the junction held 9 bases outside the gene matches. Per germline, CDR1 LGHDT and CDR2 YNNKEL (reference sequence). CDR3 size: 15 residues. Written as DNA, the CDR3 is TGTGCCAGCAGCCGGGGACAGGGCGGTGGGAATACGCAGTATTTT. Encoded protein: CASSRGQGGGNTQYF.

This clonotype was observed many times. This chain uses TRBV7-3 with TRBJ2-5; the D gene is possibly TRBD1 (5 bases). The CDR3 runs 13 residues. V was trimmed by 5 bases and J by 4 bases, leaving 11 bases between them. CDR1 and CDR2 from the germline V gene are SGHTA and FQGTGA. The CDR3, as DNA: TGTGCCAGCAGCCTATGGCAGGGAGAGACCCAGTACTTC. Amino acids: CASSLWQGETQYF.

This clonotype was counted only a few times. The rearrangement links TRBV20-1 to TRBJ2-7; TRBD2 agrees at 8 bases. The CDR3 length is 16 residues. Germline assignment: CDR1 DFQATT and CDR2 SNEGSKA (reference sequence). The J segment lost 0 bases and the V segment lost 0 bases, leaving 7 bases of the junction unmatched. The CDR3 DNA is TGCAGTGCTAGAGACCGGGCGGGGGGTAGCTCCTACGAGCAGTACTTC. This sequence encodes CSARDRAGGSSYEQYF.

Note on this clonotype: Just one base apart from a much larger clone, this may be a read error. J is TRBJ2-3 and V is TRBV12-3 or TRBV12-4, with D unresolved. The CDR3 is 12 amino acids. V lost 5 bases and J lost 4, with 7 bases in between. The CDR3: CASSGMADTQYF. In nucleotides, the CDR3 is TGTGCCAGCAGTGGAATGGCAGATACGCAGTATTTT.

J is TRBJ2-7 and V is TRBV12-3 or TRBV12-4; TRBD1 might be the D (6 bases). This CDR3 is 14 amino acids long. Trimming removed 4 bases from V and 2 bases from J, with 12 bases in between. The CDR3 DNA sequence: TGTGCCAGCAGTTGGGGGCAGGGCCCCTACGAGCAGTACTTC. Translating it yields CASSWGQGPYEQYF.

This clonotype was detected ten times or more. J is TRBJ2-6 and V is TRBV2; TRBD1 or TRBD2 may be the D gene (5 bases each). Germline CDR1 is SNHLY and CDR2 is FYNNEI. V shed 6 bases and J shed 0 bases, with 9 bases lying between them. This CDR3 is built from 15 residues. The CDR3 region is CASSGAGSGANVLTF. Written as DNA, the CDR3 is TGTGCCAGCAGCGGGGCGGGCTCTGGGGCCAACGTCCTGACTTTC. The full variable domain, completed using reference TRBV2 and TRBJ2-6, is EPEVTQTPSHQVTQMGQEVILRCVPISNHLYFYWYRQILGQKVEFLVSFYNNEISEKSEIFDDQFSVERPDGSNFTLKIRSTKLEDSAMYFCASSGAGSGANVLTFGAGSRLTVL.

This clonotype has at least ten counts. This chain uses TRBV7-2 with TRBJ2-1; 8 bases align to TRBD2. The CDR3 covers 12 residues. With V trimmed by 5 bases and J by 15 bases, 9 bases remained unmatched. Per the germline V gene, CDR1 is SGHTA and CDR2 is FQGNSA. DNA for the CDR3: TGTGCCAGCAGCCGGTTAGCGGGATTTTCGTTCTTC. The encoded protein is CASSRLAGFSFF. Together with reference TRBV7-2 and TRBJ2-1, the CDR3 gives the full variable domain: GAGVSQSPSNKVTEKGKDVELRCDPISGHTALYWYRQSLGQGLEFLIYFQGNSAPDKSGLPSDRFSAERTGGSVSTLTIQRTQQEDSAVYLCASSRLAGFSFFGPGTRLTVL.

This clonotype came up many times. This chain uses TRBV2 with TRBJ1-4; D ambiguous. This CDR3 has 15 amino acids. V gave up 2 bases and J gave up 7 bases, with 14 bases separating them. Germline values: CDR1 SNHLY, CDR2 FYNNEI. The CDR3 is CASSEKKGLSEKLFF. CDR3 sequence (DNA): TGTGCCAGCAGTGAAAAGAAAGGACTAAGTGAAAAACTGTTTTTT.

This clonotype showed up many times. The chain is built from TRBV5-1 and TRBJ2-2; 10 bases line up with TRBD1. The CDR3 covers 15 residues. CDR1 and CDR2 (germline): SGHRS, YFSETQ. J gave up 6 bases and V 3 bases, and 5 bases lay outside the gene matches. This CDR3 reads CASSWTGGGAGELFF. The CDR3 DNA reads TGCGCCAGCAGCTGGACAGGGGGAGGTGCCGGGGAGCTGTTTTTT.

This clonotype was detected a few times. The J gene is TRBJ1-4, the V gene TRBV15, with D unclear. This CDR3 region has 16 residues. The germline gives CDR1 LNHNV, CDR2 YYDKDF (reference sequence). V lost 1 base and J 8 bases, leaving 17 bases between the germline ends. The CDR3 coding sequence is TGTGCCACCAGCAGAGGATTAGGCCAGACGGGCGAAAAACTGTTTTTT. Protein: CATSRGLGQTGEKLFF.

V gene TRBV12-3 or TRBV12-4 combines with J gene TRBJ2-1; D is undetermined. V dropped 7 bases and J dropped 2 bases, with 18 bases sitting between them. The CDR3 has 16 residues. CDR3 sequence (DNA): TGTGCCAGCACCCCAGGTGAAGGAAGCGCCTACAATGAGCAGTTCTTC. Translation gives CASTPGEGSAYNEQFF.

This clonotype was seen many times. The chain links TRBV20-1 to TRBJ1-2; no definite D call. Germline V CDR1 and CDR2: DFQATT, SNEGSKA (reference sequence). V lost 3 bases to trimming and J lost 3 bases, with 14 bases between them. The CDR3 extends over 14 amino acids. The CDR3 spells CSARHPAGDYGYTF. For the CDR3, the DNA is TGCAGTGCTAGGCACCCGGCTGGGGACTATGGCTACACCTTC.

This clonotype was counted at least ten times. The chain links TRBV7-2 to TRBJ2-1; 15 nucleotides match TRBD2. The germline V gene encodes CDR1 SGHTA and CDR2 FQGNSA. V dropped 5 bases and J dropped 1; count of bases not matched to a gene: 6. The CDR3 length is 18 residues. The CDR3: CASSLGTSGRLSYNEQFF. The DNA for the CDR3 is TGTGCCAGCAGCCTGGGGACTAGCGGGAGGCTGTCCTACAATGAGCAGTTCTTC. Full variable domain (remainder filled in from reference TRBV7-2 and TRBJ2-1): GAGVSQSPSNKVTEKGKDVELRCDPISGHTALYWYRQSLGQGLEFLIYFQGNSAPDKSGLPSDRFSAERTGGSVSTLTIQRTQQEDSAVYLCASSLGTSGRLSYNEQFFGPGTRLTVL.

This clonotype was detected only a few times. This chain links TRBV18 with TRBJ1-1; no clear D. Looked up from germline, CDR1 is KGHSH and CDR2 is LQKENI. The CDR3 totals 14 residues. With 6 bases removed from V and 0 bases from J, the gap between germline ends came to 11 bases. Here the CDR3 reads CASSQRTMNTEAFF. The CDR3, as DNA: TGTGCCAGCTCCCAGAGAACGATGAACACTGAAGCTTTCTTT. Combining the CDR3 with reference TRBV18 and TRBJ1-1 gives the whole variable domain NAGVMQNPRHLVRRRGQEARLRCSPMKGHSHVYWYRQLPEEGLKFMVYLQKENIIDESGMPKERFSAEFPKEGPSILRIQQVVRGDSAAYFCASSQRTMNTEAFFGQGTRLTVV.

V gene TRBV12-3 or TRBV12-4 combines with J gene TRBJ2-7, with no clear D. V shed 3 bases and J shed 3 bases, with 6 bases lying between them. The CDR3 length is 12 residues. CDR3 protein: CASSFGNYEQYF. The CDR3 DNA sequence: TGTGCCAGCAGTTTCGGAAACTACGAGCAGTACTTC.

There are a few counts of this clonotype. The J gene is TRBJ2-1, the V gene TRBV7-2; D is unresolved. V was clipped by 6 bases and J by 10 bases, with 19 bases between them. The germline V gene encodes CDR1 SGHTA and CDR2 FQGNSA. The CDR3 covers 14 residues. CDR3 in DNA: TGTGCCAGCAGACCAGGTCTGAGCGTTGGCGAGCAGTTCTTC. Encoded protein: CASRPGLSVGEQFF.

This clonotype was counted only a few times. CDR3 coding DNA: TGTGCCAGCAGCCCGTCTGGACTAGCGGGCCCCTTCAGGAGCGCAGATACGCAGTATTTT. Its translation is CASSPSGLAGPFRSADTQYF. The genes are TRBV7-9 and TRBJ2-3; 11 nucleotides match TRBD2. Germline CDR1 reads SEHNR; CDR2 reads FQNEAQ (reference sequence). Trimming at V came to 5 bases and at J to 4 bases, leaving 20 bases not matched to a gene. CDR3 length: 20 residues. The whole variable domain, remainder taken from reference TRBV7-9 and TRBJ2-3, is DTGVSQNPRHKITKRGQNVTFRCDPISEHNRLYWYRQTLGQGPEFLTYFQNEAQLEKSRLLSDRFSAERPKGSFSTLEIQRTEQGDSAMYLCASSPSGLAGPFRSADTQYFGPGTRLTVL.